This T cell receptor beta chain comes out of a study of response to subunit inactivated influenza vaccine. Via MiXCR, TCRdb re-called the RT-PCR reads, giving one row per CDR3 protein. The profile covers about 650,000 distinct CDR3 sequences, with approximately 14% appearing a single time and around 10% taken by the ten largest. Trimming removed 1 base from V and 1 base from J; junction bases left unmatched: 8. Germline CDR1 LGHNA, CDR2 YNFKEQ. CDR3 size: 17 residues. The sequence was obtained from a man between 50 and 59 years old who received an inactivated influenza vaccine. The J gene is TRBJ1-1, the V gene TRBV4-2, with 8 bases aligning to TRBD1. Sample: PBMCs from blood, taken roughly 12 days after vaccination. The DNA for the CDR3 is TGTGCCAGCAGCCAAGTTGAGACAGGGGCCGGGAACACTGAAGCTTTCTTT. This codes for CASSQVETGAGNTEAFF.